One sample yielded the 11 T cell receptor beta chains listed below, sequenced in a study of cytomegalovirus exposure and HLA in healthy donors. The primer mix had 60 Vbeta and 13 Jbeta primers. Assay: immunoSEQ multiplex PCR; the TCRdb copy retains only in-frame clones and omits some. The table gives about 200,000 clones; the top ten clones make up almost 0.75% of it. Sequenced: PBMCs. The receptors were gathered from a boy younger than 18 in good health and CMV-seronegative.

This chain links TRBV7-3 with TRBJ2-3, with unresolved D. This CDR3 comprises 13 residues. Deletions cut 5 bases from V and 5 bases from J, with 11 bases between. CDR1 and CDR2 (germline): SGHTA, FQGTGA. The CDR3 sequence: CASSLYQRDTQYF. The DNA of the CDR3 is TGTGCCAGCAGCCTCTATCAACGAGATACGCAGTATTTT.

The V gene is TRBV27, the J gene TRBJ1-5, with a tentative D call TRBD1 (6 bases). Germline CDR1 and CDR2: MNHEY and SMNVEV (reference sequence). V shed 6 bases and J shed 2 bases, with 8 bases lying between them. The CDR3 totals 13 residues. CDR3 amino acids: CASSEGGNQPQHF. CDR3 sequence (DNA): TGTGCCAGCAGCGAGGGGGGCAATCAGCCCCAGCATTTT.

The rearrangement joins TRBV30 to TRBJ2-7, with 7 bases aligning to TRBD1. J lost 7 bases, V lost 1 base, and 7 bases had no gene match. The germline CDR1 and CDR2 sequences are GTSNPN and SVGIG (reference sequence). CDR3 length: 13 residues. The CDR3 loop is CAWSGQGPKEQYF. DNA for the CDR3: TGTGCCTGGAGTGGACAGGGCCCAAAGGAGCAGTACTTC.

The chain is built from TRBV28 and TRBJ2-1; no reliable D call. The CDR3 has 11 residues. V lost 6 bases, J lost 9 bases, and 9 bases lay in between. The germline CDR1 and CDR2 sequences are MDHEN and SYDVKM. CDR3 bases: TGTGCCAGCAGACAGACCTTTGAGCAGTTCTTC. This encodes CASRQTFEQFF.

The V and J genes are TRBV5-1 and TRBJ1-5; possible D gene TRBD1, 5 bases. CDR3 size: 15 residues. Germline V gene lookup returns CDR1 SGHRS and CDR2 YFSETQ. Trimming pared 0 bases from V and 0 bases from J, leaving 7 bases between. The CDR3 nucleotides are TGCGCCAGCAGCTTGGCAGGGCGTAGCAATCAGCCCCAGCATTTT. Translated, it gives CASSLAGRSNQPQHF.

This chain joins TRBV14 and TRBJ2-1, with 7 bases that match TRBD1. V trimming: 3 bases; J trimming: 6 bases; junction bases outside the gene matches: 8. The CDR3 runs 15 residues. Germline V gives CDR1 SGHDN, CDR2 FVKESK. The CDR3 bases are TGTGCCAGCAGCCACCCTCTGGGACAGCTCAATGAGCAGTTCTTC. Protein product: CASSHPLGQLNEQFF.

CDR3 in amino acids: CATSGLAETNTGELFF. The CDR3 region has the DNA TGTGCAACCAGCGGACTAGCGGAGACCAACACCGGGGAGCTGTTTTTT. The J gene is TRBJ2-2, the V gene TRBV7-7, with 10 bases that match TRBD2. The germline gives CDR1 SSHAT, CDR2 FNYEAQ (reference sequence). The CDR3 extends over 16 amino acids.

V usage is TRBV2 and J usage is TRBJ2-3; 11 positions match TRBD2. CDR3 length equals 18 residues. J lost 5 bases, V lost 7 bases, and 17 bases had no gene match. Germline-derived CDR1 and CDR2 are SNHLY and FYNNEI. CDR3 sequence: CASKPEPLAGGWGDTQYF. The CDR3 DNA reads TGTGCCAGCAAACCCGAACCCCTAGCGGGGGGCTGGGGAGATACGCAGTATTTT.

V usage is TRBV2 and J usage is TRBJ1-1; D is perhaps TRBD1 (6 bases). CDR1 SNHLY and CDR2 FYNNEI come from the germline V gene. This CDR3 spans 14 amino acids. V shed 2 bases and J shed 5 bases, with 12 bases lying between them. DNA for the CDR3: TGTGCCAGCAGTGAAAATCGGGGGGCGACTGAAGCTTTCTTT. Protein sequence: CASSENRGATEAFF.

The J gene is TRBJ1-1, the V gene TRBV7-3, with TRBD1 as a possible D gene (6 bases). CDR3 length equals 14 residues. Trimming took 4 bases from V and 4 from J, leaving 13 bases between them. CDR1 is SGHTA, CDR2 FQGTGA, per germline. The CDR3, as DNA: TGTGCCAGCAGCTCCACCGCGGACAGCACTGAAGCTTTCTTT. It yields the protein CASSSTADSTEAFF.

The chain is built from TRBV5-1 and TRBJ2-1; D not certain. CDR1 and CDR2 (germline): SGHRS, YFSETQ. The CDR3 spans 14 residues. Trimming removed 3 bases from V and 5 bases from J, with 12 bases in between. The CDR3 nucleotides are TGCGCCAGCAGCTCCTCCGCACATGACAATGAGCAGTTCTTC. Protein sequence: CASSSSAHDNEQFF.